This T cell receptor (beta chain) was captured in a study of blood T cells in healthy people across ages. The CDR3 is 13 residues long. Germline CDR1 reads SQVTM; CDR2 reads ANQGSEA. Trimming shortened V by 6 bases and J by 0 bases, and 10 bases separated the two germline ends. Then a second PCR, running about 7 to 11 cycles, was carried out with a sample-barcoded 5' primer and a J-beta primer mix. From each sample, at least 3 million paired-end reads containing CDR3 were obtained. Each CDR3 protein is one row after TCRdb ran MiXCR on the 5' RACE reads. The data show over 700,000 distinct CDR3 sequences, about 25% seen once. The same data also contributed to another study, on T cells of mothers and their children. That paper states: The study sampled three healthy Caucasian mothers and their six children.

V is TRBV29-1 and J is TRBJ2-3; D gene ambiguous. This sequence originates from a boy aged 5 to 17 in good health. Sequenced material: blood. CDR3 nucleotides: TGCAGCGTGACTCCCGCTAGCACAGATACGCAGTATTTT. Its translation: CSVTPASTDTQYF.